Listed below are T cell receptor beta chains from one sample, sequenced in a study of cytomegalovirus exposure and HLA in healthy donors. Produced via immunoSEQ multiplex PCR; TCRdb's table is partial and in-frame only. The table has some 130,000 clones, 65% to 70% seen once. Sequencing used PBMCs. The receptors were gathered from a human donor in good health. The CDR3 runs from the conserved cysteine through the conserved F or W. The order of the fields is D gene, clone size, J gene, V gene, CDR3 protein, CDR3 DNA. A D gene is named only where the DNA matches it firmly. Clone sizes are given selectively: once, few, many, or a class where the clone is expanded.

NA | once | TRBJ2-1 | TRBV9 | CASSVRMIAVGHNEQFF | TGTGCCAGCAGCGTGAGGATGATAGCGGTAGGGCACAATGAGCAGTTCTTC
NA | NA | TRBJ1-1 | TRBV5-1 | CASSLVGVNTEAFF | TGCGCCAGCAGCTTGGTAGGGGTGAACACTGAAGCTTTCTTT
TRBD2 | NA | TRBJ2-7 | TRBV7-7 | CASSFSGSVEQYF | TGTGCCAGCAGCTTCAGCGGGAGTGTCGAGCAGTACTTC
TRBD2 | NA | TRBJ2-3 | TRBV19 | CASSRASGRTSTDTQYF | TGTGCCAGTAGTCGTGCTAGCGGGAGGACGAGCACAGATACGCAGTATTTT
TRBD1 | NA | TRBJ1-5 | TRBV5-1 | CASSLGDRTNQPQHF | TGCGCCAGCAGCTTGGGGGACAGGACAAATCAGCCCCAGCATTTT
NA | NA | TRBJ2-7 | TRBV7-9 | CASSLNSYEQYF | TGTGCCAGCAGCTTGAACAGTTACGAGCAGTACTTC
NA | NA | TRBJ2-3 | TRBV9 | CASSVVSQSTDTQYF | TGTGCCAGCAGCGTAGTAAGTCAGAGCACAGATACGCAGTATTTT
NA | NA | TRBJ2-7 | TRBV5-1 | CASSLDQGQYF | TGCGCCAGCAGCTTGGATCAGGGGCAGTACTTC
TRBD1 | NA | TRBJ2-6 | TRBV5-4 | CASSSGQGARGANVLTF | TGTGCCAGCAGCTCGGGACAGGGGGCCCGAGGGGCCAACGTCCTGACTTTC
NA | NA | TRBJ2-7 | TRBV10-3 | CAISKNPGEKMYEQYF | TGTGCCATCAGTAAAAATCCAGGGGAAAAAATGTACGAGCAGTACTTC
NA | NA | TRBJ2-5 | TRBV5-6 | CASSLDQGGETQYF | TGTGCCAGCAGCTTGGACCAGGGTGGGGAGACCCAGTACTTC
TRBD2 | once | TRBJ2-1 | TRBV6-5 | CASSYSPSGSNEQFF | TGTGCCAGCAGTTACTCGCCTAGCGGGAGCAATGAGCAGTTCTTC
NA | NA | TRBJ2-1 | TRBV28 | CASRSTNNEQFF | TGTGCCAGCAGGTCCACTAACAATGAGCAGTTCTTC
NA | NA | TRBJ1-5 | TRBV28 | CASSLIKYSNQPQHF | TGTGCCAGCAGTTTAATAAAATATAGCAATCAGCCCCAGCATTTT
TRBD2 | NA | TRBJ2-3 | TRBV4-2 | CASSQVTSGRVDTQYF | TGTGCCAGCAGCCAAGTAACTAGCGGGCGGGTAGATACGCAGTATTTT
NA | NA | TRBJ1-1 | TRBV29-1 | CSVWGPSTEAFF | TGCAGCGTATGGGGCCCGAGCACTGAAGCTTTCTTT
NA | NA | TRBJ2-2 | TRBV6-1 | CATLGGQDTGELFF | TGTGCCACTCTGGGCGGGCAGGACACCGGGGAGCTGTTTTTT
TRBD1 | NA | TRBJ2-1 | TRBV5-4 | CASSLGRQGNDEQFF | TGTGCCAGCAGCTTAGGTAGACAGGGAAACGATGAGCAGTTCTTC
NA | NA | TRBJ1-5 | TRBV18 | CASSPKQGNQPQHF | TGTGCCAGCTCACCTAAACAGGGTAATCAGCCCCAGCATTTT
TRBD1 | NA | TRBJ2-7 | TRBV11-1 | CASSIPGGEQYF | TGTGCCAGCAGCATCCCAGGGGGCGAGCAGTACTTC
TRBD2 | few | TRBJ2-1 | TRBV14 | CASSQGSGSYNEQFF | TGTGCCAGCAGCCAGGGGAGCGGGAGCTACAATGAGCAGTTCTTC
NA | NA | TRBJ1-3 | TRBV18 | CASSPQLGASGNTIYF | TGTGCCAGCTCACCTCAATTGGGGGCTTCAGGAAACACCATATATTTT